These T cell receptor beta chains were read from a single sample in a study of T cells expressing NK-cell markers. Following a re-call of the 5' RACE reads, TCRdb has one entry per CDR3 protein and lacks DNA. Its table lists under 200,000 distinct CDR3 sequences. The sequenced sample consisted of blood T cells: a sorted CD56 or NKG2C T cell subset, CD4+ or CD8+ T cells, or bulk PBMC T cells (not recorded which). The receptors here all came from a woman aged 18 to 75 in good health. The CDR3 runs from the conserved cysteine through the conserved F or W.

>TRBJ2-1|TRBV5-1
CASSSDSGTYNEQFF
>TRBJ1-1|TRBV14
CASSQVPVLNTEAFF
>TRBJ2-2|TRBV20-1
CSARDGTFGELFF
>TRBJ2-7|TRBV3-1
CASSQAMGSSYEQYF
>TRBJ2-1|TRBV30
CAWIGLAGGGSEQFF
>TRBJ2-7|TRBV9
CASSVEAGAGDEQYF
>TRBJ1-2|TRBV12-3/TRBV12-4
CASSDTGGRSTTYGYTF
>TRBJ2-1|TRBV29-1
CSVLPPSVGQFF
>TRBJ2-4|TRBV5-1
CASSLAGGRWGNIQYF
>TRBJ2-3|TRBV5-5
CASSAEGGSTDTQYF
>TRBJ2-5|TRBV6-5
CASSTRLAGGSRETQYF
>TRBJ2-4|TRBV5-1
CASSPGLADGNIQYF
>TRBJ2-2|TRBV29-1
CSARGHPDTGELFF
>TRBJ2-5|TRBV5-1
CASSTGGGGGETQYF
>TRBJ1-1|TRBV7-2
CASNLDRGTEAFF
>TRBJ1-1|TRBV6-1
CASKTSGGAQTEAFF
>TRBJ2-7|TRBV3-1
CASSQDPATTTHYEQYF
>TRBJ1-1|TRBV3-1
CASRETGGFTEAFF
>TRBJ2-1|TRBV5-4
CASSSPDGSNEQFF
>TRBJ2-5|TRBV29-1
CSVTSTRGGGETQYF
>TRBJ2-3|TRBV4-2
CASSQASGRAEDTQYF
>TRBJ2-6|TRBV6-1
CASSATLRAGANVLTF
>TRBJ2-1|TRBV12-3/TRBV12-4
CASSNRAAYNEQFF
>TRBJ2-5|TRBV7-2
CASSYNQETQYF
>TRBJ1-1|TRBV5-1
CASRDGAGLENTEAFF
>TRBJ1-2|TRBV2
CASSGPGAYGYTF
>TRBJ1-1|TRBV5-1
CASSLDLEKAFF
>TRBJ1-4|TRBV7-9
CASSRGEKLFF
>TRBJ1-5|TRBV28
CASRLDQGLGAQHF
>TRBJ2-5|TRBV5-1
CASSSTSGMGEETQYF
>TRBJ1-5|TRBV12-3/TRBV12-4
CASSLQSTNQPQHF
>TRBJ2-1|TRBV6-4
CASSDSSSNNEQFF
>TRBJ1-6|TRBV5-1
CASTETGNSPLHF
>TRBJ2-2|TRBV20-1
CSARDGASTTGELFF
>TRBJ2-5|TRBV6-2/TRBV6-3
CASSYSIFLAEKETQYF
>TRBJ2-7|TRBV20-1
CSASMGGLLYEQYF
>TRBJ1-6|TRBV20-1
CSAPTWGYNSPLHF
>TRBJ1-4|TRBV2
CASSEALRRTNEKLFF
>TRBJ2-2|TRBV2
CASHFGAPPNTGELFF
>TRBJ2-7|TRBV12-3/TRBV12-4
CASTLGGRAYEQYF
>TRBJ2-2|TRBV24-1
CATSTSLQGNTGELFF
>TRBJ1-5|TRBV13
CASSRVGGQPQHF
>TRBJ2-7|TRBV20-1
CSTRFYAGPEQYF
>TRBJ2-5|TRBV4-2
CASSQDGGRRTGTWETQYF
>TRBJ1-4|TRBV24-1
CATSDSPKWTLEKLFF
>TRBJ2-1|TRBV29-1
CSVVRQETYNEQFF
>TRBJ1-4|TRBV7-9
CASSQGTLGYEKLFF
>TRBJ2-3|TRBV18
CASSPTPVTDTQYF
>TRBJ2-1|TRBV6-1
CASSRQGSSYNEQFF
>TRBJ2-3|TRBV20-1
CSAKGVQGSTDTQYF
>TRBJ2-7|TRBV20-1
CSITRSSYEQYF
>TRBJ1-6|TRBV28
CASSWAGGYSPLHF
>TRBJ2-1|TRBV7-3
CASSLKGRGLADNEQFF
>TRBJ1-5|TRBV28
CASSFEQGDWSNQPQHF
>TRBJ1-4|TRBV5-1
CASSSYAGGSNEKLFF